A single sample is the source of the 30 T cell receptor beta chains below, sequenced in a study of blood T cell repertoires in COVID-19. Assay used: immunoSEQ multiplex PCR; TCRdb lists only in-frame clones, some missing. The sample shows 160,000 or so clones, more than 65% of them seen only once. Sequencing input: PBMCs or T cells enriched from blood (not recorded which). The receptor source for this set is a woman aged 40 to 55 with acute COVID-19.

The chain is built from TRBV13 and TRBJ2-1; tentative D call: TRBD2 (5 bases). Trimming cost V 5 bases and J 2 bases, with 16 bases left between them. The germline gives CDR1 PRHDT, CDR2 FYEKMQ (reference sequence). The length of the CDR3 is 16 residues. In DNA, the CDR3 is TGTGCCAGCAGCCCCAAAGCACCCGGGGCCTACAATGAGCAGTTCTTC. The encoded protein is CASSPKAPGAYNEQFF.

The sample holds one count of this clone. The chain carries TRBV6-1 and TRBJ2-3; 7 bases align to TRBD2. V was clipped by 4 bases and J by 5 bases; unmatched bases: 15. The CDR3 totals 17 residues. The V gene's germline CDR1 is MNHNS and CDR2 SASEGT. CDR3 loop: CASSVYRGGRGGDTQYF. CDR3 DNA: TGTGCCAGCAGTGTTTACCGGGGCGGGAGAGGTGGAGATACGCAGTATTTT.

The CDR3 region has the DNA TGTGCCAGCACGCTGGACAGAAACAATCAGCCCCAGCATTTT. Protein product: CASTLDRNNQPQHF. The chain couples TRBV2 to TRBJ1-5; D perhaps matches TRBD1 (6 bases). V was clipped by 7 bases and J by 3 bases, with 13 bases between them. The CDR3 covers 14 residues. Germline CDR1 SNHLY, CDR2 FYNNEI.

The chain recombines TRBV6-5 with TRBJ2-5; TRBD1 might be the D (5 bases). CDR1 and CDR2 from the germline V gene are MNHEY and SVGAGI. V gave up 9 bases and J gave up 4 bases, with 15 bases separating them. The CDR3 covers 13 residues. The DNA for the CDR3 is TGTGCCAGTCGACAGTCACCCCGAGAGACCCAGTACTTC. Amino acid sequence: CASRQSPRETQYF.

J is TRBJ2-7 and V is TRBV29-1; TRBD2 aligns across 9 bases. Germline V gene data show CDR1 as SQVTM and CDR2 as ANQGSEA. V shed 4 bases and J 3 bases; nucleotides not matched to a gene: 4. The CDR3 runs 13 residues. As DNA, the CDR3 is TGCAGCGTTGGTGGGACTAGCAGCTACGAGCAGTACTTC. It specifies CSVGGTSSYEQYF.

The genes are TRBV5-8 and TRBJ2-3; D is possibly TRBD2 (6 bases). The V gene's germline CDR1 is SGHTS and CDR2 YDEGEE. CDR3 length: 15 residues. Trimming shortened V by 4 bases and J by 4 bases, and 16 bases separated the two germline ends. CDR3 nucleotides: TGTGCCAGCAGCACCGGGCCGGGAGAGGCAGATACGCAGTATTTT. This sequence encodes CASSTGPGEADTQYF. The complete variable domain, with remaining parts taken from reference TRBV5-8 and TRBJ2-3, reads EAGVTQSPTHLIKTRGQQATLRCSPISGHTSVYWYQQALGLGLQFLLWYDEGEERNRGNFPPRFSGRQFPNYSSELNVNALELEDSALYLCASSTGPGEADTQYFGPGTRLTVL.

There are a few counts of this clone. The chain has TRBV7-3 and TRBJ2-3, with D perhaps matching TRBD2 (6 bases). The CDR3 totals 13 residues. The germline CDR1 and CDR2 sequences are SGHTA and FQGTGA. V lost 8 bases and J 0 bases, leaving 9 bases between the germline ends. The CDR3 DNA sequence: TGTGCCAGCTCCGGGACTAGCACAGATACGCAGTATTTT. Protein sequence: CASSGTSTDTQYF.

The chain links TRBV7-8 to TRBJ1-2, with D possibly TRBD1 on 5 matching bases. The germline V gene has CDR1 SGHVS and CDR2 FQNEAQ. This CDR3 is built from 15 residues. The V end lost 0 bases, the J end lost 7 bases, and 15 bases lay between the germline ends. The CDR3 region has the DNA TGTGCCAGCAGCTTAGCGCTAACCAGGGAGGTTGGCTACACCTTC. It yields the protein CASSLALTREVGYTF.

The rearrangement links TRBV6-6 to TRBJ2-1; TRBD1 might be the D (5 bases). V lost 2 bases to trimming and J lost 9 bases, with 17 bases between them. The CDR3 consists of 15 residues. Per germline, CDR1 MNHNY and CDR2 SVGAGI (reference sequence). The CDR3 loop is CASSYPVTEFGEQFF. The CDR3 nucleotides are TGTGCCAGCAGTTACCCAGTGACAGAGTTCGGTGAGCAGTTCTTC.

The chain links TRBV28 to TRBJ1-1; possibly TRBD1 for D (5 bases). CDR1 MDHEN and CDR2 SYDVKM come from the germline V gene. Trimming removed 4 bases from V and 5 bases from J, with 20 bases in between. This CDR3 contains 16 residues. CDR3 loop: CASSSPQTDQRTEAFF. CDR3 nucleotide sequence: TGTGCCAGCAGTTCCCCCCAGACAGATCAACGGACTGAAGCTTTCTTT.

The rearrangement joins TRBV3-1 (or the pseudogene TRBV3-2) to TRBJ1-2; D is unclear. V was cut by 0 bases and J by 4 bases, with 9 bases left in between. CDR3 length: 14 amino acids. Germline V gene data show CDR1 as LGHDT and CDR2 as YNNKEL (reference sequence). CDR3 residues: CASSQDSITYGYTF. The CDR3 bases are TGTGCCAGCAGCCAAGACAGTATAACCTATGGCTACACCTTC.

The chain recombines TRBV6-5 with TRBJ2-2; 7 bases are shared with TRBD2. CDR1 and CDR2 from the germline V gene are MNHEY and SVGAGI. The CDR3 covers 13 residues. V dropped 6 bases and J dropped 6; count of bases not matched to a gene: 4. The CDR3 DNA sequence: TGTGCCAGCAGCCAAGGACTAGCCGGGGAGCTGTTTTTT. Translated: CASSQGLAGELFF.

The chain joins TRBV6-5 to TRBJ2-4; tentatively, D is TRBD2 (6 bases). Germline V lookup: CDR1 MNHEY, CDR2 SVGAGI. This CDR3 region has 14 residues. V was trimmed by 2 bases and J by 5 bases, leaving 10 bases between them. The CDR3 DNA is TGTGCCAGCAGTTACCTTGCGGGGCAAAACATTCAGTACTTC. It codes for CASSYLAGQNIQYF.

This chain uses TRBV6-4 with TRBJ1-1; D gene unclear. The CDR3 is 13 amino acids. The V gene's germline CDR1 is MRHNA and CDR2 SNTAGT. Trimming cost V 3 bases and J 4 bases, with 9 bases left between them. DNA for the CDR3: TGTGCCAGCAGTGAATACGGGAGCACTGAAGCTTTCTTT. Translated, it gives CASSEYGSTEAFF.

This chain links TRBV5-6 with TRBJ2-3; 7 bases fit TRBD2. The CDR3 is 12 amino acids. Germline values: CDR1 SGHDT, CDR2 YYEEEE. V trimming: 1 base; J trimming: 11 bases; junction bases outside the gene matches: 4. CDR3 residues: CASSLSGIGQYF. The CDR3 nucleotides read TGTGCCAGCAGCTTGAGCGGGATTGGGCAGTATTTT.

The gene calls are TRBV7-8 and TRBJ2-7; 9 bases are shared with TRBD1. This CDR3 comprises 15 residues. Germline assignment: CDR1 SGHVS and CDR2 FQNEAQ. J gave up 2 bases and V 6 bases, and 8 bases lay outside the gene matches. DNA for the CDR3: TGTGCCAGCAGAATGGGACAGGGCCCAACCTACGAGCAGTACTTC. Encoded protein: CASRMGQGPTYEQYF. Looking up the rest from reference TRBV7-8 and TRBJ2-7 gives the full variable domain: GAGVSQSPRYKVAKRGQDVALRCDPISGHVSLFWYQQALGQGPEFLTYFQNEAQLDKSGLPSDRFFAERPEGSVSTLKIQRTQQEDSAVYLCASRMGQGPTYEQYFGPGTRLTVT.

In DNA, the CDR3 is TGTGCCAGCAGCGCCGATGCTATGAACACTGAAGCTTTCTTT. Translation: CASSADAMNTEAFF. V and J are TRBV9 and TRBJ1-1; no reliable D call. The CDR3 runs to 14 residues. The germline gives CDR1 SGDLS, CDR2 YYNGEE. V was trimmed by 3 bases and J by 0 bases, leaving 9 bases between them.

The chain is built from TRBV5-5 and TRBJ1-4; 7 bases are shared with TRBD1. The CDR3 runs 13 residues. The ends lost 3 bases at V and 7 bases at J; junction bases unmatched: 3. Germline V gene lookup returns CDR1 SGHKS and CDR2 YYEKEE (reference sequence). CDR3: CASSSGTVEKLFF. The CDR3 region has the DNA TGTGCCAGCAGCTCGGGGACAGTTGAAAAACTGTTTTTT.

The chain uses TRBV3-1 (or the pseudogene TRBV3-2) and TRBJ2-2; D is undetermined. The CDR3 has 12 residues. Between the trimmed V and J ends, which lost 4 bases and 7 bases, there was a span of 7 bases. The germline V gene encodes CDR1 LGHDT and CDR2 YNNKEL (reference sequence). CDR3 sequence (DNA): TGTGCCAGCAGCCTTAGCCACGGGGAGCTGTTTTTT. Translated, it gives CASSLSHGELFF.

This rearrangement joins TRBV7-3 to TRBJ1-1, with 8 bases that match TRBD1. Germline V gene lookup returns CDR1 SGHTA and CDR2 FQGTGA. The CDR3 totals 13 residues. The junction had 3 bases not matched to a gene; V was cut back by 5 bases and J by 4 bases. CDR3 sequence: CASSRQGTTEAFF. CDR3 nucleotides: TGTGCCAGCAGCAGACAGGGGACCACTGAAGCTTTCTTT. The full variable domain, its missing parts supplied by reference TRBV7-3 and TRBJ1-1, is GAGVSQTPSNKVTEKGKYVELRCDPISGHTALYWYRQSLGQGPEFLIYFQGTGAADDSGLPNDRFFAVRPEGSVSTLKIQRTERGDSAVYLCASSRQGTTEAFFGQGTRLTVV.

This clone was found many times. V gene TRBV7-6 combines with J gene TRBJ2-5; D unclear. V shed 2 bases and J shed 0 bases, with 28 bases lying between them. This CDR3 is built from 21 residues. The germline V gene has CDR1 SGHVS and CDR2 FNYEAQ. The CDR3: CASSLPSMSRPLEMYQETQYF. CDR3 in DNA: TGTGCCAGCAGCTTACCGTCCATGTCGCGTCCTCTCGAAATGTACCAAGAGACCCAGTACTTC.

The CDR3 DNA follows: TGTGCCAGCAGCTACCGGGACAAAGCTGAAGCTTTCTTT. It is translated as CASSYRDKAEAFF. This chain links TRBV11-3 with TRBJ1-1; D is possibly TRBD1 (6 bases). This CDR3 spans 13 amino acids. With 4 bases removed from V and 6 bases from J, the gap between germline ends came to 12 bases. Germline CDR1 reads SGHNT; CDR2 reads YENEEA.

CDR3 coding DNA: TGTGCCAGCAGGGGGTTACTGACAGGGAGTGGGGGCTACACCTTC. Its protein product is CASRGLLTGSGGYTF. The genes are TRBV2 and TRBJ1-2; 7 positions agree with TRBD1. V was clipped by 6 bases and J by 8 bases; unmatched bases: 15. Germline CDR1 reads SNHLY; CDR2 reads FYNNEI. This CDR3 spans 15 amino acids.

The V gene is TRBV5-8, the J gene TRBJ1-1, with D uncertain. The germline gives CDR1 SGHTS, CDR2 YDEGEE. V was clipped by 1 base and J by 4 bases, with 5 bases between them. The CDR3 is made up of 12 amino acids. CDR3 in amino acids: CASSLSGTEAFF. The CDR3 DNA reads TGTGCCAGCAGCTTGTCCGGCACTGAAGCTTTCTTT. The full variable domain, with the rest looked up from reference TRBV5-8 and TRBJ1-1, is EAGVTQSPTHLIKTRGQQATLRCSPISGHTSVYWYQQALGLGLQFLLWYDEGEERNRGNFPPRFSGRQFPNYSSELNVNALELEDSALYLCASSLSGTEAFFGQGTRLTVV.

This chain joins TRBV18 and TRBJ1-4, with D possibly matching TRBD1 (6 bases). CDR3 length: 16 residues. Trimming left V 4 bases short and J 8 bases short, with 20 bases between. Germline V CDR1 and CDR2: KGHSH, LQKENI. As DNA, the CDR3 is TGTGCCAGCTCACTCCGCGGACAGATAGGGGACGAAAAACTGTTTTTT. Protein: CASSLRGQIGDEKLFF.

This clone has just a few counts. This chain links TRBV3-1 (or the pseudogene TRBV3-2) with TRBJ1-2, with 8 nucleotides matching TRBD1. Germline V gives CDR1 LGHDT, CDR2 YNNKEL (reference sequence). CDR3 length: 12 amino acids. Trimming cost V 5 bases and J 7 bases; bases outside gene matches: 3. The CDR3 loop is CASSGQGTGYTF. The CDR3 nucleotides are TGTGCCAGCAGCGGACAGGGAACTGGCTACACCTTC.

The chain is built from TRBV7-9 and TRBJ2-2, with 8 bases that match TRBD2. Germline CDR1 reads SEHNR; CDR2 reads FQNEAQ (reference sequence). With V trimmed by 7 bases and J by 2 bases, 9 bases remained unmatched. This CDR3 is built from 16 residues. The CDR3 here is CASTPPGLVNTGELFF. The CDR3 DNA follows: TGTGCCAGCACCCCACCGGGACTAGTAAACACCGGGGAGCTGTTTTTT.

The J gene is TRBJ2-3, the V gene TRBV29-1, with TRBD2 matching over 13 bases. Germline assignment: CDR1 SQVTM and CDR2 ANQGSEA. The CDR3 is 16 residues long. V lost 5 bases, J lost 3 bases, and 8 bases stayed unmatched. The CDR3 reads CSVRLAGGHGTDTQYF. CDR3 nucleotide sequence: TGCAGCGTTCGACTAGCGGGAGGCCACGGAACAGATACGCAGTATTTT.

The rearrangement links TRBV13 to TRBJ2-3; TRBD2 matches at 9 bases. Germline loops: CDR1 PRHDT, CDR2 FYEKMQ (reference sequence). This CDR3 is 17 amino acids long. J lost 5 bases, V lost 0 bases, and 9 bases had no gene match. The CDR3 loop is CASSLGQAGGDIDTQYF. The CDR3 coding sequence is TGTGCCAGCAGCTTAGGCCAGGCGGGAGGGGATATAGATACGCAGTATTTT.

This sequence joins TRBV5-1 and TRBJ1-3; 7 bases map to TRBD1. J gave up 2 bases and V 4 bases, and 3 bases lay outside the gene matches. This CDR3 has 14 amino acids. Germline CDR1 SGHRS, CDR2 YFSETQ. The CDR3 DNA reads TGCGCCAGCAGCCAGGGGGGAACTGGAAACACCATATATTTT. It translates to CASSQGGTGNTIYF.